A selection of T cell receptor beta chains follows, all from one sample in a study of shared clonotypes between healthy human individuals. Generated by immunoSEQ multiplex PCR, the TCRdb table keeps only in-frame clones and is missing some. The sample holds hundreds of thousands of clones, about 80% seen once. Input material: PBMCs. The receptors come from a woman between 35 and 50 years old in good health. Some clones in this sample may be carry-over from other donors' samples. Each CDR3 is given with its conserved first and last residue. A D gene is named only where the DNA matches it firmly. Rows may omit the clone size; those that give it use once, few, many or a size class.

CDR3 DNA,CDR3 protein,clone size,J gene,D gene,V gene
TGTGCCAGCAGTTTATGGGCGGGTGTTGAAAAACTGTTTTTT,CASSLWAGVEKLFF,NA,TRBJ1-4,NA,TRBV28
TGCAGTTCCTTGTGGTCCTACGAGCAGTACTTC,CSSLWSYEQYF,NA,TRBJ2-7,NA,TRBV20-1
TGTGCCAGCAGCTACGACAGGGGCTATGGCTACACCTTC,CASSYDRGYGYTF,NA,TRBJ1-2,TRBD1,TRBV28
TGCGCCAGCAGTGAGTTTGGGCCAGCCGTCAATGAGCAGTTCTTC,CASSEFGPAVNEQFF,NA,TRBJ2-1,NA,TRBV10-1
TGTGCCAGCAGGCAGGGGGCAGATACGCAGTATTTT,CASRQGADTQYF,NA,TRBJ2-3,TRBD1,TRBV6-6
TGTGCCAGCAGCACGGGACAGGGGTGGGATTCACCCCTCCACTTT,CASSTGQGWDSPLHF,once,TRBJ1-6,TRBD1,TRBV13
TGTGCCAGCTCACCCCCGGGACAGGCCCCGGAGACCCAGTACTTC,CASSPPGQAPETQYF,many,TRBJ2-5,TRBD1,TRBV18
TGTGCCAGCAGCCGCGTTAGCGGGGGCCTTTACGAGCAGTACTTC,CASSRVSGGLYEQYF,NA,TRBJ2-7,TRBD2,TRBV5-4
TGTGCCAGCAGCTTAGACATCGCGAGGGAGACCCAGTACTTC,CASSLDIARETQYF,NA,TRBJ2-5,NA,TRBV11-1
TGCGCCAGCAGTGATGCGGGAGGGCCCACCGGGGAGCTGTTTTTT,CASSDAGGPTGELFF,NA,TRBJ2-2,TRBD2,TRBV10-1
TGCGCCAGCAGCCCGACCGGGACGGCGAGCTCCTACGAGCAGTACTTC,CASSPTGTASSYEQYF,NA,TRBJ2-7,NA,TRBV5-1
TGTGCCAGCAGTGGGGACAGGGCGAGCTCCTACGAGCAGTACTTC,CASSGDRASSYEQYF,NA,TRBJ2-7,TRBD1,TRBV2
TGTGCCAGCAGCCCGACCCGTTGGACCGAGCAGTACTTC,CASSPTRWTEQYF,NA,TRBJ2-7,NA,TRBV4-2
TGCGCCAGCAGTGATCCCGGGACAGGGGGCAAAAACATTCAGTACTTC,CASSDPGTGGKNIQYF,NA,TRBJ2-4,TRBD1,TRBV10-2
TGCGCCAGCAGCCTGGGACTAGCGGGAGATTCGTCCGGGGAGCTGTTTTTT,CASSLGLAGDSSGELFF,NA,TRBJ2-2,TRBD2,TRBV4-3
TGTGCCAGCAGCTCCCAAGGTGGGCAAGAGACCCAGTACTTC,CASSSQGGQETQYF,NA,TRBJ2-5,NA,TRBV7-3
TGTGCCAGCAGCCCTCAGGTGGGGCAGGGAGAGACCCAGTACTTC,CASSPQVGQGETQYF,once,TRBJ2-5,NA,TRBV9
TGTGCCAGCAGCTTAAGCAGGGCGGGTACGCAGTATTTT,CASSLSRAGTQYF,NA,TRBJ2-3,NA,TRBV7-3
TGTGCCAGCAGCTTAAAGTTGGCGGGACAGATAGAGACCCAGTACTTC,CASSLKLAGQIETQYF,once,TRBJ2-5,NA,TRBV11-3
TGTGCCACCAGTGGAAACAGGGTTCGGTACGAGCAGTACTTC,CATSGNRVRYEQYF,NA,TRBJ2-7,NA,TRBV10-3
TGTGCCAGCAGCTTGTATAGCGGTTACCGGGGGACCCAGTACTTC,CASSLYSGYRGTQYF,NA,TRBJ2-5,NA,TRBV5-4
TGTGCCAGCAATCCAGGGCGAAACACTGAAGCTTTCTTT,CASNPGRNTEAFF,NA,TRBJ1-1,NA,TRBV6-6
TGTGCCAGCAGCTTGGGACAGGGTCAAGATACGCAGTATTTT,CASSLGQGQDTQYF,few,TRBJ2-3,TRBD1,TRBV7-9
TGTGCCATCAGTGGCACGGGGGGACAGGGCGCCTGGGAGCTGTTTTTT,CAISGTGGQGAWELFF,NA,TRBJ2-2,TRBD1,TRBV10-3
TGTGCCAGCTCGTTCACCGGGACTAGTATGTACAATGAGCAGTTCTTC,CASSFTGTSMYNEQFF,NA,TRBJ2-1,TRBD2,TRBV18
TGTGCCAGCAGCTTAGTTCAGGGGGCCACTGAAGCTTTCTTT,CASSLVQGATEAFF,NA,TRBJ1-1,TRBD1,TRBV7-9